Presented here are 21 T cell receptor beta chains from one specimen sequenced in a study of cytomegalovirus exposure and HLA in healthy donors. Amplification used 60 Vbeta primers and 13 Jbeta primers. Generated by immunoSEQ multiplex PCR, the TCRdb table keeps only in-frame clones and is missing some. This sample has 120,000 to 150,000 clones, with around three quarters found just once. The sample comprised PBMCs. These receptors all stem from a man aged 25-40 years in good health and CMV-seronegative.

The gene calls are TRBV5-1 and TRBJ2-2, with 11 nucleotides matching TRBD1. CDR3 length equals 18 residues. V trimming: 6 bases; J trimming: 4 bases; junction bases outside the gene matches: 14. The germline CDR1 and CDR2 sequences are SGHRS and YFSETQ. The DNA for the CDR3 is TGCGCCAGCAACTCCCTTGTGTCCGGGACAGGGGGCACCGGGGAGCTGTTTTTT. Translation gives CASNSLVSGTGGTGELFF.

The J gene is TRBJ2-7, the V gene TRBV7-6, with a weak D call TRBD1 (6 bases). The CDR3 is 15 residues long. The V end lost 2 bases, the J end lost 9 bases, and 20 bases lay between the germline ends. From germline, CDR1 is SGHVS and CDR2 FNYEAQ. The CDR3 region has the DNA TGTGCCAGCAGCTTAAGACCCGGACAGCAGACCGGGCAGTACTTC. Amino acid sequence: CASSLRPGQQTGQYF.

The chain couples TRBV19 to TRBJ1-1; possible D gene TRBD1, 6 bases. The CDR3 is made up of 14 amino acids. Germline V lookup: CDR1 LNHDA, CDR2 SQIVND (reference sequence). Trimming cost V 5 bases and J 1 base, with 11 bases left between them. CDR3 sequence (DNA): TGTGCCAGTAGTTCTATCAGGGGGAACACTGAAGCTTTCTTT. It specifies CASSSIRGNTEAFF.

This clone was detected only once. The chain joins TRBV5-1 to TRBJ2-5; D gene uncertain. The CDR3 sequence is 14 residues long. Germline lookup yields CDR1 SGHRS and CDR2 YFSETQ. V lost 0 bases to trimming and J lost 0 bases, with 6 bases between them. This chain's CDR3 is CASSLGRNQETQYF. CDR3 sequence (DNA): TGCGCCAGCAGCTTGGGGCGGAACCAAGAGACCCAGTACTTC.

The sample holds one count of this clone. The rearrangement links TRBV5-4 to TRBJ2-5; tentative D call: TRBD2 (6 bases). The J call is uncertain, as TRBJ2-7 better fits the DNA end. CDR1 is SGHNT, CDR2 YYREEE, per germline (reference sequence). This CDR3 is 13 amino acids long. The CDR3 DNA reads as TGTGCCAGCAGGGGAGCGGGTCCCTACGAGCAGTACTTC. Amino acid sequence: CASRGAGPYEQYF.

This clone was observed a single time. The rearrangement links TRBV6-5 to TRBJ1-5; possible D gene TRBD1, 6 bases. Trimming stripped 6 bases from V and 4 bases from J, with 16 bases between. CDR3 length: 15 residues. CDR1 is MNHEY and CDR2 is SVGAGI in the germline V gene. In DNA, the CDR3 is TGTGCCAGCAGAACAACAGGGTACGGTAATCAGCCCCAGCATTTT. It is translated as CASRTTGYGNQPQHF.

A few counts support this clone. This chain uses TRBV29-1 with TRBJ2-5, with a weak D call TRBD2 (7 bases). V gave up 7 bases and J gave up 5 bases, with 14 bases separating them. The CDR3 is 12 residues long. Germline loops: CDR1 SQVTM, CDR2 ANQGSEA. CDR3 sequence: CSGGGLWETQYF. In nucleotides, the CDR3 is TGCAGCGGGGGGGGGCTTTGGGAGACCCAGTACTTC. The complete variable domain, with remaining parts taken from reference TRBV29-1 and TRBJ2-5, reads SAVISQKPSRDICQRGTSLTIQCQVDSQVTMMFWYRQQPGQSLTLIATANQGSEATYESGFVIDKFPISRPNLTFSTLTVSNMSPEDSSIYLCSGGGLWETQYFGPGTRLLVL.

This sequence joins TRBV7-2 and TRBJ2-7, with 8 bases identical to TRBD2. V dropped 7 bases and J dropped 4; count of bases not matched to a gene: 15. This CDR3 region has 16 residues. CDR1 SGHTA and CDR2 FQGNSA come from the germline V gene. CDR3 coding DNA: TGTGCCAGCACCGATGTAGCGGGGTCTCCCGGATACGAGCAGTACTTC. Amino acid sequence: CASTDVAGSPGYEQYF.

The chain combines TRBV7-3 with TRBJ2-3; 9 nucleotides agree with TRBD1. This CDR3 is built from 14 residues. The junction had 3 bases not matched to a gene; V was cut back by 5 bases and J by 3 bases. In germline, CDR1 is SGHTA, CDR2 FQGTGA. The CDR3 DNA reads TGTGCCAGCAGCCCTGACAGGGGGACAGATACGCAGTATTTT. Amino acids: CASSPDRGTDTQYF.

Turning to this clone: The germline gene is not matched at one end of the junction; a read error may be the cause. The gene calls are TRBV4-1 and TRBJ2-1; 9 bases match TRBD2. There are 15 residues in the CDR3. Germline V gives CDR1 MGHRA, CDR2 YSYEKL. The CDR3 DNA follows: TGCGCCAGCAGTCAAGGGCTAGCGGGGCCTAGGGAGCAGTTCTTC. Residues: CASSQGLAGPREQFF.

This chain joins TRBV7-9 and TRBJ2-7, with 10 bases that match TRBD1. V shed 5 bases, J shed 5 bases, and the junction held 9 bases outside the gene matches. From germline, CDR1 is SEHNR and CDR2 FQNEAQ (reference sequence). This CDR3 contains 15 residues. DNA of the CDR3: TGTGCCAGCAGCCTAGGAAGGGGGACAGGGGACGAGCAGTACTTC. Protein product: CASSLGRGTGDEQYF.

This clone was counted a single time. The rearrangement links TRBV5-1 to TRBJ1-6; the match to TRBD1 covers 12 bases. V was clipped by 3 bases and J by 9 bases; unmatched bases: 7. This CDR3 spans 16 amino acids. CDR1 and CDR2 from the germline V gene are SGHRS and YFSETQ. CDR3 protein: CASSSGQGARSSPLHF. The DNA for the CDR3 is TGCGCCAGCAGCTCGGGACAGGGGGCGCGGAGTTCACCCCTCCACTTT.

V usage is TRBV19 and J usage is TRBJ1-6; a possible D gene is TRBD1 (5 bases). The germline V gene encodes CDR1 LNHDA and CDR2 SQIVND (reference sequence). Trimming removed 3 bases at V and 5 bases at J, with 8 bases between. The CDR3 spans 14 residues. CDR3 DNA sequence: TGTGCCAGTAGTATTAGGGGAAATAATTCACCCCTCCACTTT. This codes for CASSIRGNNSPLHF. The complete variable domain, with remaining parts taken from reference TRBV19 and TRBJ1-6, reads DGGITQSPKYLFRKEGQNVTLSCEQNLNHDAMYWYRQDPGQGLRLIYYSQIVNDFQKGDIAEGYSVSREKKESFPLTVTSAQKNPTAFYLCASSIRGNNSPLHFGNGTRLTVT.

DNA of the CDR3: TGTGCCAGTAGTATTATCGGACAGCTCAATAGCAATCAGCCCCAGCATTTT. It encodes CASSIIGQLNSNQPQHF. This chain uses TRBV19 with TRBJ1-5; possibly TRBD1 for D (6 bases). This CDR3 is built from 17 residues. Germline V gene sequence: CDR1 LNHDA, CDR2 SQIVND (reference sequence). Trimming shortened V by 3 bases and J by 0 bases, and 15 bases separated the two germline ends.

V gene TRBV4-1 combines with J gene TRBJ1-2; 9 bases line up with TRBD1. The CDR3 is 16 amino acids. Per germline, CDR1 MGHRA and CDR2 YSYEKL. The V segment lost 4 bases and the J segment 5 bases; nucleotides outside the gene matches: 11. Here the CDR3 DNA reads TGCGCCAGCAGCCCCTGGGGGGACAGGGTTAAGTATGGCTACACCTTC. It translates to CASSPWGDRVKYGYTF.

V and J are TRBV4-1 and TRBJ2-1; weak D call: TRBD2 (6 bases). The V gene lost 6 bases and the J gene lost 4 bases, with 16 bases spanning the gap. Germline lookup yields CDR1 MGHRA and CDR2 YSYEKL. The CDR3 is made up of 15 amino acids. CDR3: CASRARGGAYNEQFF. CDR3 DNA: TGCGCCAGCAGAGCCCGGGGAGGAGCATACAATGAGCAGTTCTTC.

The chain joins TRBV6-6 to TRBJ1-4; TRBD1 is a possible D gene (5 bases). The CDR3 length is 15 residues. CDR1 and CDR2 (germline): MNHNY, SVGAGI (reference sequence). The ends were cut back, 5 bases at V and 5 bases at J, with 15 bases in the middle. The CDR3 loop reads CASSTHNRRNEKLFF. For the CDR3, the DNA is TGTGCCAGCAGTACTCACAACAGGCGGAATGAAAAACTGTTTTTT.

The V gene is TRBV6-4, the J gene TRBJ2-1; TRBD1 might be the D (6 bases). This CDR3 has 14 residues. CDR1 and CDR2 from the germline V gene are MRHNA and SNTAGT. V was pared by 4 bases and J by 2 bases, with 9 bases between. For the CDR3, the DNA is TGTGCCAGCAGTGCCGGGACACCCTACAATGAGCAGTTCTTC. Protein sequence: CASSAGTPYNEQFF.

This clone was found once. The DNA of the CDR3 is TGTGCCAGCAGCTTCGGTCAAGCGGGCCCCAATGAGCAGTTCTTC. The encoded protein is CASSFGQAGPNEQFF. V gene TRBV7-3 combines with J gene TRBJ2-1, with D perhaps TRBD2 (6 bases). The V end was cut by 3 bases, the J end by 6 bases, with 15 bases between. Germline V gene lookup returns CDR1 SGHTA and CDR2 FQGTGA. The length of the CDR3 is 15 residues.

The chain carries TRBV13 and TRBJ2-5; 7 bases fit TRBD1. Germline V lookup: CDR1 PRHDT, CDR2 FYEKMQ (reference sequence). This CDR3 comprises 15 residues. J was trimmed by 1 base and V by 5 bases; bases with no gene match: 7. The CDR3 spells CASSPGQPGQETQYF. The CDR3 nucleotides read TGTGCCAGCAGCCCGGGACAGCCGGGCCAAGAGACCCAGTACTTC.

This clone was seen at least ten times. The chain combines TRBV9 with TRBJ2-7; weak D call: TRBD1 (6 bases). V lost 4 bases and J 2 bases, leaving 13 bases between the germline ends. CDR1 is SGDLS and CDR2 is YYNGEE in the germline V gene. CDR3 size: 14 residues. CDR3 amino acids: CASSPRQETYEQYF. CDR3 DNA: TGTGCCAGCAGCCCCCGACAGGAGACCTACGAGCAGTACTTC.